The 13 T cell receptor beta chains listed next were all sequenced from one sample in a study of cytomegalovirus exposure and HLA in healthy donors. The PCR was carried out with 60 Vbeta primers and 13 Jbeta primers. This table comes from immunoSEQ multiplex PCR, and its TCRdb copy is limited to in-frame clones, with some not included. The repertoire holds roughly 120,000 clones, with about four fifths as singletons. The sequenced material came from PBMCs. These receptors originate from a man between 25 and 39 years old in good health and CMV-seronegative.

The rearrangement uses TRBV11-1 and TRBJ2-6; a possible D gene is TRBD1 (5 bases). V gave up 6 bases and J gave up 0 bases, with 6 bases separating them. This CDR3 is built from 14 residues. The V gene's germline CDR1 is SGHAT and CDR2 FQDESV (reference sequence). This CDR3 is CASRQGSGANVLTF. Here the CDR3 DNA reads TGTGCCAGCAGGCAGGGCTCTGGGGCCAACGTCCTGACTTTC.

The chain links TRBV28 to TRBJ2-3, with a possible D match to TRBD2 (5 bases). Germline V CDR1 and CDR2: MDHEN, SYDVKM. V gave up 5 bases and J gave up 4 bases, with 19 bases separating them. The CDR3 is 16 amino acids. CDR3 in amino acids: CASSTPSRMGADTQYF. Written as DNA, the CDR3 is TGTGCCAGCAGTACCCCTAGCCGAATGGGTGCAGATACGCAGTATTTT. Supplemented by reference TRBV28 and TRBJ2-3, the full variable domain reads DVKVTQSSRYLVKRTGEKVFLECVQDMDHENMFWYRQDPGLGLRLIYFSYDVKMKEKGDIPEGYSVSREKKERFSLILESASTNQTSMYLCASSTPSRMGADTQYFGPGTRLTVL.

V is TRBV6-6 and J is TRBJ1-2; D may be TRBD1 (6 bases). The CDR3 sequence is 14 residues long. V was clipped by 10 bases and J by 8 bases, with 23 bases between them. CDR1 and CDR2 from the germline V gene are MNHNY and SVGAGI (reference sequence). In nucleotides, the CDR3 is TGTGCCACCGCCGGACGTATACAGGGCCTAGGCTACACCTTC. The encoded protein is CATAGRIQGLGYTF.

This clone was seen just once. The chain employs TRBV29-1 and TRBJ2-5; TRBD2 matches 8 bases. J gave up 9 bases and V 2 bases, and 11 bases lay outside the gene matches. The CDR3 sequence is 14 residues long. Germline V CDR1 and CDR2: SQVTM, ANQGSEA. The CDR3 loop reads CSVEPGLGEGSQYF. The CDR3 DNA follows: TGCAGCGTTGAACCGGGACTAGGGGAAGGCTCCCAGTACTTC.

This clone came up a few times. The V gene is TRBV6-1, the J gene TRBJ2-7; D is uncertain. Trimming shortened V by 2 bases and J by 2 bases, and 13 bases separated the two germline ends. There are 15 residues in the CDR3. The germline V gene encodes CDR1 MNHNS and CDR2 SASEGT. CDR3 in amino acids: CASSELVGPTYEQYF. In DNA form, the CDR3 reads TGTGCCAGCAGTGAACTTGTTGGGCCAACCTACGAGCAGTACTTC.

V is TRBV9 and J is TRBJ2-2, with 14 bases identical to TRBD2. J was trimmed by 4 bases and V by 4 bases; bases with no gene match: 9. The CDR3 consists of 18 residues. CDR1 is SGDLS and CDR2 is YYNGEE in the germline V gene. CDR3 residues: CASSRGGLAGVGTGELFF. Here the CDR3 DNA reads TGTGCCAGCAGCCGGGGGGGACTAGCGGGAGTGGGCACCGGGGAGCTGTTTTTT.

In its sample, this clone was seen a few times. The chain joins TRBV5-4 to TRBJ2-5; D gene ambiguous. This CDR3 comprises 15 residues. V lost 4 bases to trimming and J lost 7 bases, with 20 bases between them. Germline assignment: CDR1 SGHNT and CDR2 YYREEE (reference sequence). The DNA of the CDR3 is TGTGCCAGCAGCGATAACCGTGTCCCCCGAGGGACCCAGTACTTC. It specifies CASSDNRVPRGTQYF.

The chain joins TRBV6-1 to TRBJ2-7; TRBD2 matches 10 bases. V lost 2 bases to trimming and J lost 2 bases; unmatched junction nucleotides: 9. The CDR3 length is 17 residues. Germline CDR1 reads MNHNS; CDR2 reads SASEGT. The CDR3 protein is CASSEMATSGYAYEQYF. In DNA form, the CDR3 reads TGTGCCAGCAGTGAAATGGCGACTAGCGGGTATGCCTACGAGCAGTACTTC.

The rearrangement joins TRBV19 to TRBJ2-1; maybe TRBD2 (6 bases). V was cut by 4 bases and J by 4 bases, with 14 bases left in between. The CDR3 extends over 15 amino acids. CDR1 LNHDA and CDR2 SQIVND come from the germline V gene (reference sequence). The CDR3 region is CASSTKAGLYNEQFF. DNA for the CDR3: TGTGCCAGTAGTACAAAGGCGGGACTTTACAATGAGCAGTTCTTC.

This clone was seen once. The V and J genes are TRBV15 and TRBJ2-2, with D maybe TRBD1 (5 bases). Germline V gives CDR1 LNHNV, CDR2 YYDKDF (reference sequence). There are 14 residues in the CDR3. Deletions cut 1 base from V and 4 bases from J, with 7 bases between. CDR3 nucleotides: TGTGCCACCAGCAGAGCTCAGGGCACCGGGGAGCTGTTTTTT. This translates into CATSRAQGTGELFF.

The chain is built from TRBV28 and TRBJ2-7; 7 nucleotides agree with TRBD1. V dropped 4 bases and J dropped 3; count of bases not matched to a gene: 6. Germline V gene sequence: CDR1 MDHEN, CDR2 SYDVKM. The CDR3 is 14 amino acids. The CDR3 loop reads CASSSGQTFYEQYF. The CDR3 DNA follows: TGTGCCAGCAGTTCGGGACAGACCTTCTACGAGCAGTACTTC. Full variable domain (missing parts from reference TRBV28 and TRBJ2-7): DVKVTQSSRYLVKRTGEKVFLECVQDMDHENMFWYRQDPGLGLRLIYFSYDVKMKEKGDIPEGYSVSREKKERFSLILESASTNQTSMYLCASSSGQTFYEQYFGPGTRLTVT.

The chain couples TRBV15 to TRBJ1-5, with a weak D call TRBD1 (5 bases). Germline V gene data show CDR1 as LNHNV and CDR2 as YYDKDF (reference sequence). The CDR3 is 14 amino acids. V lost 3 bases, J lost 5 bases, and 11 bases lay in between. The CDR3 coding sequence is TGTGCCACCAGCAGGGGTGACAGAGATCAGCCCCAGCATTTT. Its translation: CATSRGDRDQPQHF.

CDR3 sequence reads: CASSPASGREDTQYF. The CDR3 DNA reads as TGTGCCAGCAGCCCTGCTAGCGGGAGGGAGGATACGCAGTATTTT. V gene TRBV6-6 combines with J gene TRBJ2-3, with 12 bases aligning to TRBD2. This CDR3 is built from 15 residues. CDR1 is MNHNY, CDR2 SVGAGI, per germline (reference sequence). Trimming cost V 6 bases and J 6 bases; bases outside gene matches: 7.